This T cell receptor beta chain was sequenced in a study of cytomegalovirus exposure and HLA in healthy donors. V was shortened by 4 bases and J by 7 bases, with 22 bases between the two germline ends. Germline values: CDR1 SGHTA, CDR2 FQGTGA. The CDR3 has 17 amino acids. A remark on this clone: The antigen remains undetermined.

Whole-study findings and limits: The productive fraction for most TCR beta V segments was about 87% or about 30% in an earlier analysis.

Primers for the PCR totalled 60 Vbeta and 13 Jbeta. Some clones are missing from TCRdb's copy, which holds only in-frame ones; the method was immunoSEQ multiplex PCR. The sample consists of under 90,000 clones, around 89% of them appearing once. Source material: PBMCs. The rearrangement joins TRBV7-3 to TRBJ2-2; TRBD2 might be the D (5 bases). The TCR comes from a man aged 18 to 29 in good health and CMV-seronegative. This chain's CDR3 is CASSSKSGPKRSGELFF. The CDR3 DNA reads TGTGCCAGCAGCTCCAAAAGCGGACCTAAAAGGAGCGGGGAGCTGTTTTTT.